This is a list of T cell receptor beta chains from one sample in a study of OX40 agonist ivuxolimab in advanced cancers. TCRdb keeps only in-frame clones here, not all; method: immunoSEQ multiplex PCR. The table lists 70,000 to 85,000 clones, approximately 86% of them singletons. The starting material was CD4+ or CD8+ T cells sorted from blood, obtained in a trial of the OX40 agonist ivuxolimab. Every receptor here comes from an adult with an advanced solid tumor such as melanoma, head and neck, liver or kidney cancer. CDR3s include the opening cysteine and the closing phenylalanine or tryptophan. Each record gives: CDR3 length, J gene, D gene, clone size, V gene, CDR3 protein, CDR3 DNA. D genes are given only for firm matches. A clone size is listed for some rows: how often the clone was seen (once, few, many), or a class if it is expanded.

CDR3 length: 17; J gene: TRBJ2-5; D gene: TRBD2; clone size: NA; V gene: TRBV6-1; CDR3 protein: CASSEAGGGGGQETQYF; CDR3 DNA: TGTGCCAGCAGTGAAGCCGGGGGGGGCGGGGGCCAAGAGACCCAGTACTTC
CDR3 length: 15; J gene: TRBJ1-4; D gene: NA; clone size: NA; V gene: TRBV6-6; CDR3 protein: CASRTGQLGGEKLFF; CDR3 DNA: TGTGCCAGCAGGACCGGACAGCTAGGGGGGGAAAAACTGTTTTTT
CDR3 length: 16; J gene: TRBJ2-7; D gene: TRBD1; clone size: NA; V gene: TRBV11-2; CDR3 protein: CASRVPGQAKYYEQYF; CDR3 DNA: TGTGCCAGCAGGGTACCGGGACAGGCCAAATACTACGAGCAGTACTTC
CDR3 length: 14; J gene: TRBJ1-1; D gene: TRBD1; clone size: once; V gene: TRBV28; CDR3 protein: CASSPDRVQTEAFF; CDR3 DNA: TGTGCCAGCAGCCCTGACAGGGTACAGACTGAAGCTTTCTTT
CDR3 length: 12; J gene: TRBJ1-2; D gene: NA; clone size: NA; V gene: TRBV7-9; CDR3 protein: CASSLARESYTF; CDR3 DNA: TGTGCCAGCAGCTTAGCCCGGGAAAGCTACACCTTC
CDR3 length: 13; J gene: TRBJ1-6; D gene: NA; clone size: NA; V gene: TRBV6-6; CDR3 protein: CASSRGGGSPLHF; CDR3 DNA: TGTGCCAGCAGCCGGGGCGGGGGTTCACCCCTCCACTTT
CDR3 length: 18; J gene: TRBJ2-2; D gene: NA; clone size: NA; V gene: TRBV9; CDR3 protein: CASSVVGGAGGNTGELFF; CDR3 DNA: TGTGCCAGCAGCGTAGTAGGGGGGGCAGGGGGCAACACCGGGGAGCTGTTTTTT
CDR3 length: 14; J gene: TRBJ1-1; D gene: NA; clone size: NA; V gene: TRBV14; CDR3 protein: CASSQYRGNTEAFF; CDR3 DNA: TGTGCCAGCAGCCAATACCGGGGGAACACTGAAGCTTTCTTT
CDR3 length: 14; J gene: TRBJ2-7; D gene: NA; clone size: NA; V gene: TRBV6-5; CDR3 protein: CASSTQTISYEQYF; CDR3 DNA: TGTGCCAGCAGTACACAGACGATCTCCTACGAGCAGTACTTC
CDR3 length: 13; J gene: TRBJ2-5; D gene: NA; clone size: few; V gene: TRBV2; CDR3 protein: CASSARLWETQYF; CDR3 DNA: TGTGCCAGCAGTGCCCGACTTTGGGAGACCCAGTACTTC
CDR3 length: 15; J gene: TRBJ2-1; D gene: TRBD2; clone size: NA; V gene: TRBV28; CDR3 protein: CASERPSGSKDEQFF; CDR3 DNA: TGTGCCAGCGAAAGGCCTAGCGGGAGTAAGGATGAGCAGTTCTTC
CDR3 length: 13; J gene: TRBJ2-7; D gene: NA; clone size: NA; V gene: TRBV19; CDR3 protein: CASSSGWSYEQYF; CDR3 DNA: TGTGCCAGTAGTAGTGGCTGGTCCTACGAGCAGTACTTC
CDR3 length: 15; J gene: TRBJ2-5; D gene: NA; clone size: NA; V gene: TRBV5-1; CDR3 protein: CASSPGTVRGETQYF; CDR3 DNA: TGCGCCAGCAGCCCCGGGACGGTAAGGGGTGAGACCCAGTACTTC
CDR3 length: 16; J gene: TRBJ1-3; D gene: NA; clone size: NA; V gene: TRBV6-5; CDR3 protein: CASSYSQGNTGNTIYF; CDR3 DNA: TGTGCCAGCAGTTACTCGCAGGGGAACACTGGAAACACCATATATTTT
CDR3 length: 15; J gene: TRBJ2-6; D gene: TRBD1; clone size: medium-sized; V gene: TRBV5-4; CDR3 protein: CASSSGQPGANVLTF; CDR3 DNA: TGTGCCAGCAGCTCGGGACAGCCTGGGGCCAACGTCCTGACTTTC
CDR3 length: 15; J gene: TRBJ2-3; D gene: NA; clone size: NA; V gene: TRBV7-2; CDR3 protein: CASSLGIEWTSTQYF; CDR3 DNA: TGTGCCAGCAGCTTAGGTATAGAATGGACCTCTACGCAGTATTTT
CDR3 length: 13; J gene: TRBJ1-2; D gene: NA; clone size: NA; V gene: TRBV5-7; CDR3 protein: CASSLFGSYGYTF; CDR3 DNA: TGTGCCAGCAGCTTGTTTGGCAGCTATGGCTACACCTTC
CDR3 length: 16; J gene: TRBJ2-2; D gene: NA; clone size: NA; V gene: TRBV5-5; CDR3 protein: CASSLLTALNTGELFF; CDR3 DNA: TGTGCCAGCAGCTTACTGACGGCTTTGAACACCGGGGAGCTGTTTTTT
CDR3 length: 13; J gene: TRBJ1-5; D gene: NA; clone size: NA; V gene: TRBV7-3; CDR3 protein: CASSLERNQPQHF; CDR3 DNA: TGTGCCAGCAGCTTAGAGCGCAATCAGCCCCAGCATTTT
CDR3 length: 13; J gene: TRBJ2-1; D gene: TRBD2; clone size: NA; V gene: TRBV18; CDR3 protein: CASSPLAGEEQFF; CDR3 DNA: TGTGCCAGCTCACCACTAGCGGGAGAAGAGCAGTTCTTC
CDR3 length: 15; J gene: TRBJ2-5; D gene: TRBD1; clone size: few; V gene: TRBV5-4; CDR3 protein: CASCLGTAAQETQYF; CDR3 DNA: TGTGCCAGCTGTCTGGGGACAGCGGCCCAAGAGACCCAGTACTTC
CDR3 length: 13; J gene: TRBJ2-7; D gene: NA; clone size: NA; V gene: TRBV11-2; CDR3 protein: CASTLGGSYEQYF; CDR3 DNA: TGTGCCAGCACCCTGGGGGGATCCTACGAGCAGTACTTC
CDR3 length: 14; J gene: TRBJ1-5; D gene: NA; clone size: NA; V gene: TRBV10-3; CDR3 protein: CAISDGAGNQPQHF; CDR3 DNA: TGTGCCATCAGTGATGGGGCGGGCAATCAGCCCCAGCATTTT
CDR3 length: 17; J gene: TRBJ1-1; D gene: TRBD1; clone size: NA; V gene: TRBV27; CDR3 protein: CASSLLIGGVKDTEAFF; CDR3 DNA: TGTGCCAGCAGTTTACTGATAGGGGGCGTAAAGGACACTGAAGCTTTCTTT
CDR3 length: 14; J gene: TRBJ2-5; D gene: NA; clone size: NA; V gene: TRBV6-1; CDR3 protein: CASSGLGGRGTQYF; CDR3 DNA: TGTGCCAGCAGTGGACTAGGAGGGCGCGGGACCCAGTACTTC
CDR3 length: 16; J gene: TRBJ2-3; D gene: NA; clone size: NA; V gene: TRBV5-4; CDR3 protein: CASSLVGRESTDTQYF; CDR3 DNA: TGTGCCAGCAGCTTGGTCGGGCGGGAAAGCACAGATACGCAGTATTTT
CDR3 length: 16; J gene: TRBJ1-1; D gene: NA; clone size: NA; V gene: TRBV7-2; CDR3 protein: CASSLGATSYGTEAFF; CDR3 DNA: TGTGCCAGCAGCTTAGGTGCCACCTCCTATGGCACTGAAGCTTTCTTT
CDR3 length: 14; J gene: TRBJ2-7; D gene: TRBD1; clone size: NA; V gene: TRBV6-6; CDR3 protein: CASSPGQGSYEQYF; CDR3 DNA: TGTGCCAGCAGTCCCGGACAGGGTTCCTACGAGCAGTACTTC
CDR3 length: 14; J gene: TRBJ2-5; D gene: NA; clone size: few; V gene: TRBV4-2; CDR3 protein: CASSQGWTEETQYF; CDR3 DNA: TGTGCCAGCAGCCAAGGGTGGACCGAAGAGACCCAGTACTTC
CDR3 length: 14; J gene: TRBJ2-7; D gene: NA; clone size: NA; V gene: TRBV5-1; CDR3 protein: CASASGGDSYEQYF; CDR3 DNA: TGCGCCAGCGCCTCTGGCGGGGACTCCTACGAGCAGTACTTC
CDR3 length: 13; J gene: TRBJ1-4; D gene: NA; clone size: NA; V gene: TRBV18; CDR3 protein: CASSPGGYEKLFF; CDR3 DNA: TGTGCCAGCTCACCAGGGGGCTATGAAAAACTGTTTTTT
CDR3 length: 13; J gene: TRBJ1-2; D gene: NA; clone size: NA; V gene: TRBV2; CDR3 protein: CASSQETRYGYTF; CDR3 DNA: TGTGCCAGCAGTCAGGAAACACGCTATGGCTACACCTTC
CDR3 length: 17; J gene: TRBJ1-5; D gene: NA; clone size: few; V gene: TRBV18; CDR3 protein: CASSPSQVKDHSQPQHF; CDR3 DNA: TGTGCCAGCTCACCGAGCCAGGTTAAGGACCATAGTCAGCCCCAGCATTTT
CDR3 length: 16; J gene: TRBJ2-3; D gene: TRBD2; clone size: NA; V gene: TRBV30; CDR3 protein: CAWSGTSGRGTDTQYF; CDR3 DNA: TGTGCCTGGAGTGGGACTAGCGGGAGGGGGACAGATACGCAGTATTTT
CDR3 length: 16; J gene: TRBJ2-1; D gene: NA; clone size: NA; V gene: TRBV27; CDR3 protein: CASSPYPQTKYNEQFF; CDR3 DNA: TGTGCCAGCAGCCCATACCCACAGACGAAGTACAATGAGCAGTTCTTC
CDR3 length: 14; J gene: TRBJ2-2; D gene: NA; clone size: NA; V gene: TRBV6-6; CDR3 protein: CASSGRVNTGELFF; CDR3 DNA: TGTGCCAGCAGTGGCCGGGTCAACACCGGGGAGCTGTTTTTT
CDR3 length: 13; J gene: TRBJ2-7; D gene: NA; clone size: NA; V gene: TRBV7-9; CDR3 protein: CASTDQAIREQYF; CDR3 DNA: TGTGCCAGCACCGACCAGGCGATCCGCGAGCAGTACTTC
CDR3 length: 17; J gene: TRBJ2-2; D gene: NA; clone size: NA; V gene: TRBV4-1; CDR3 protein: CASSQDGDGANTGELFF; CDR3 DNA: TGCGCCAGCAGCCAAGACGGGGACGGGGCGAACACCGGGGAGCTGTTTTTT
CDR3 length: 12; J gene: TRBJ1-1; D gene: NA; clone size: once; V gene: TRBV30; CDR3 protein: CAWSQVSAEAFF; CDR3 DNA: TGTGCCTGGAGCCAGGTTAGCGCTGAAGCTTTCTTT
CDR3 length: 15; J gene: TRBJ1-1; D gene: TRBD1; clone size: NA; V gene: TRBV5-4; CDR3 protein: CASSHPGGEASEAFF; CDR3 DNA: TGTGCCAGCAGCCATCCAGGGGGCGAGGCTAGTGAAGCTTTCTTT
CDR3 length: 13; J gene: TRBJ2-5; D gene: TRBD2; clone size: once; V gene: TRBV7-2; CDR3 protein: CASSPREEETQYF; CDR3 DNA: TGTGCCAGCAGCCCACGGGAGGAGGAGACCCAGTACTTC
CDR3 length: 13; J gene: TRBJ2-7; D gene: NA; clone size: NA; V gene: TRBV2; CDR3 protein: CASRAGLEYEQYF; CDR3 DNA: TGTGCCAGCAGGGCAGGACTCGAGTACGAGCAGTACTTC
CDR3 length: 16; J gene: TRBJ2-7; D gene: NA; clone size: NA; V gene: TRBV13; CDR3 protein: CASSSKARGNDYEQYF; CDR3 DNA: TGTGCCAGCAGCTCTAAAGCTCGAGGGAACGACTACGAGCAGTACTTC
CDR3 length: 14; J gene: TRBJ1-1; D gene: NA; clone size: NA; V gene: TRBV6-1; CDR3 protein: CASSDRGGNTEAFF; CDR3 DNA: TGTGCCAGCAGTGACAGGGGAGGGAACACTGAAGCTTTCTTT
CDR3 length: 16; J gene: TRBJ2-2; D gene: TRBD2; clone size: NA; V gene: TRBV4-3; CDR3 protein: CASSQRTSGGIGELFF; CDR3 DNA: TGCGCCAGCAGCCAAAGGACTAGCGGGGGGATCGGGGAGCTGTTTTTT
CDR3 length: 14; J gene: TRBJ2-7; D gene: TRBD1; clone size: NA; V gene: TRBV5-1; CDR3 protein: CASSLVAGGNEQYF; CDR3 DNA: TGCGCCAGCAGCTTGGTCGCAGGGGGCAACGAGCAGTACTTC
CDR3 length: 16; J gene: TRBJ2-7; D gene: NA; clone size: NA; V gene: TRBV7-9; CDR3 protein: CASSLVSWSGGGEQYF; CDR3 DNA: TGTGCCAGCAGCTTAGTATCCTGGTCGGGGGGCGGCGAGCAGTACTTC
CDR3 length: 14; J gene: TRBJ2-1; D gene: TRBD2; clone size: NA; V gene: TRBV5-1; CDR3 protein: CASSSSGPYNEQFF; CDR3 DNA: TGCGCCAGCAGTTCTAGCGGGCCCTACAATGAGCAGTTCTTC
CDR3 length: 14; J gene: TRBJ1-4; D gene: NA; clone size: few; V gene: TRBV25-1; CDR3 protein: CASSSLAGNEKLFF; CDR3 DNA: TGTGCCAGCAGTTCGCTAGCAGGGAATGAAAAACTGTTTTTT
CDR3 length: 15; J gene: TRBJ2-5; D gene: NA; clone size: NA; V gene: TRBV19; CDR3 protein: CASRESEYNQETQYF; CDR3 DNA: TGTGCCAGTAGGGAAAGCGAATATAACCAAGAGACCCAGTACTTC
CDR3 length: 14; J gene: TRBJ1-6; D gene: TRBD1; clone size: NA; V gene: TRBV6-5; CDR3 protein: CASSYEDRGSPLHF; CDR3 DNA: TGTGCCAGCAGTTACGAGGACAGGGGTTCACCCCTCCACTTT
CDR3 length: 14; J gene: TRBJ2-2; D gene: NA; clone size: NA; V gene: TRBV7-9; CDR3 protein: CASSLGQVSGELFF; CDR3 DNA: TGTGCCAGCAGCTTAGGTCAGGTCTCCGGGGAGCTGTTTTTT
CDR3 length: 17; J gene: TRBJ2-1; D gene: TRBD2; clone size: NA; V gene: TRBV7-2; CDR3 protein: CASSPRSGRAVYNEQFF; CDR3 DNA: TGTGCCAGCAGCCCTCGGAGCGGGAGGGCGGTCTACAATGAGCAGTTCTTC
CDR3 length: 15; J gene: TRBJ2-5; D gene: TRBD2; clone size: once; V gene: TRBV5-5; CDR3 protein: CASTLGLAVVQTQYF; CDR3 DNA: TGTGCCAGCACCTTGGGACTAGCGGTGGTGCAGACCCAGTACTTC